The entry that follows covers one T cell receptor beta chain sequence. The germline gives CDR1 SGHRS, CDR2 YFSETQ. The V end was cut by 0 bases, the J end by 4 bases, with 10 bases between. The length of the CDR3 is 14 residues. These data come from a study of T cell changes during pregnancy in multiple sclerosis. Assay used: immunoSEQ multiplex PCR; TCRdb lists only in-frame clones, some missing. This sample has roughly 46,000 clones, with approximately 80% found just once. The sequences come from CD4+ T cells from peripheral blood mononuclear cells, collected before pregnancy. This chain connects TRBV5-1 to TRBJ2-5; D gene ambiguous. This clonotype was sampled from a female donor with multiple sclerosis, enrolled in a pregnancy study. This chain's CDR3 is CASSLAPPGETQYF. DNA of the CDR3: TGCGCCAGCAGCTTGGCCCCACCGGGAGAGACCCAGTACTTC.